The T cell receptor beta chain described here comes from a study of CD8+CD57+ T cells in acquired aplastic anemia. Template material for TCR beta VDJ and CDR3 profiling consisted of genomic DNA. TCRdb used MiXCR to reprocess the reads, holding one entry per CDR3 protein. The sample includes some 170,000 distinct CDR3 sequences, roughly 65% of them seen just once. Sequenced patients had shown CD8+CD57+ cell expansion by flow cytometry. The germline gives CDR1 SGDLS, CDR2 YYNGEE. V shed 4 bases and J shed 0 bases, with 16 bases lying between them. This CDR3 has 16 amino acids. Whole-study results and caveats: Overlapping CD8+ CDR3 repertoires of patients and controls contained 25 to 35 shared sequences.

This clonotype was recorded many times. The antigen is unknown. The sequenced material came from sorted CD4+, CD8+, or CD8+CD57+ T cells (not recorded which) from PBMCs. V and J are TRBV9 and TRBJ1-1; no firm D call. The clonotype was recovered from a human donor with aplastic anemia. CDR3: CASSPEEREMNTEAFF. For the CDR3, the DNA is TGTGCCAGCAGCCCAGAGGAAAGGGAGATGAACACTGAAGCTTTCTTT. The whole variable domain, filled in from reference TRBV9 and TRBJ1-1, reads DSGVTQTPKHLITATGQRVTLRCSPRSGDLSVYWYQQSLDQGLQFLIQYYNGEERAKGNILERFSAQQFPDLHSELNLSSLELGDSALYFCASSPEEREMNTEAFFGQGTRLTVV.